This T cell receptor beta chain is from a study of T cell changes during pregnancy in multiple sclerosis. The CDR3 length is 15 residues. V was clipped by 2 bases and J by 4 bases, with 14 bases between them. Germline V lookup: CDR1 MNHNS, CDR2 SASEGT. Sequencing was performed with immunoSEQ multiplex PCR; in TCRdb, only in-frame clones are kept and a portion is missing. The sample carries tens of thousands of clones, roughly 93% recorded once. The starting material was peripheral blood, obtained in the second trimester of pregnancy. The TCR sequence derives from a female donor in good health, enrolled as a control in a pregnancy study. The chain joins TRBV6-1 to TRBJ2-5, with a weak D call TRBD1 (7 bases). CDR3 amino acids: CASSEINRGGETQYF. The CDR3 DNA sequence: TGTGCCAGCAGTGAAATAAACAGGGGAGGAGAGACCCAGTACTTC.